The source of this T cell receptor (beta chain) is a study of cytomegalovirus exposure and HLA in healthy donors listed by TCRdb under 2017. Background on the whole study: An earlier analysis of some 500 of the donors reported about 290 Gb of sequence data and 100 million to 140 million unique TCR beta sequences from some 180 million T cells. About 280 gigabases of sequencing data and tens of millions of unique TCR sequences were included in an early release covering around 600 HLA-typed donors. Among the roughly 400 genotyped donors, approximately 77% belonged to the genetic ancestry cluster associated with self-reported Caucasian donors. The aim of the study was to test whether cataloging public T cell receptors could identify signatures of past pathogen exposure. The study profiled the T cell repertoires of approximately 700 subjects by immunosequencing and related them to cytomegalovirus serostatus. In addition to the first cohort of about 650 subjects, a separate validation cohort of approximately 120 different subjects was used. To predict cytomegalovirus infection status, the study brought together high-throughput TCR immunosequencing, statistical association of individual TCRs with disease status, and machine learning. A later analysis re-examined previously published TCR beta repertoires from about 700 donors and added high-resolution HLA genotyping to investigate patterns of TCR occurrence. Rather than using new phenotypic data, the later analysis identified candidate immune exposures from TCR beta sequences and from how often those sequences occurred across donors. An earlier analysis of 587 of the donors applied high-throughput TCR beta sequencing to assess whether each TCR beta V gene segment acted as functional or pseudogenic. Alongside the repertoire data, information on donor age, sex, ethnicity and CMV serostatus was compiled. In a later genetic analysis, genome-wide SNP genotypes for about three fifths of the 666 donors were used, and that subset was treated as a discovery cohort. Every discovery cohort repertoire had been produced on one sequencing platform. HLA typing included class I and class II loci at four-digit resolution. Typing coverage differed by locus: A, B, C, DRB1 and DQB1 were typed in roughly 629-640 donors, DQA1 in 500 to 550, DPA1 in approximately 600, and DPB1 in just under 490. Four or five DR-DQ haplotypes were treated as single units for association and clustering because of strong linkage in the cohort. Among approximately 370 genotyped donors of the cohort, an average of around 250,000 unique TCR beta nucleotide sequences was sequenced per donor, of which 15% to 20% were non-productive. Study-wide findings and limitations: Cytomegalovirus status was reported to be diagnosed by the classifier with high specificity and sensitivity in both the original and validation cohorts. Specific HLA alleles were associated with roughly 16,000 TCR beta sequences at a false discovery rate of 0.05 in a later analysis. In this cohort, only TCR beta chains were sequenced, and detectable features were limited by the absence of alpha or paired-chain data. Broadly in line with IMGT annotations, most TCR beta V segments showed up in productive rearrangements about 87% or about 30% of the time in an earlier analysis of roughly 590 of the donors. Because counts were too low, seventeen rarely observed V segments, including chromosome 9 orphons, were excluded from the earlier analysis of 587 of the donors. The study gave a list of 150 to 200 TCR beta chains associated with cytomegalovirus. A group of highly shared sequence variants was considered likely to be a technical artifact of the sequencing pipeline. It was suggested by the authors that the approach could potentially be generalized to other disease states and immunological phenotypes. A further reported finding was that TCR beta sequences accurately predicted the HLA-A and HLA-B alleles for most subjects in the first cohort. Strong co-occurrence of HLA alleles, especially DR and DQ, made assigning TCR associations to individual alleles difficult. An association between a missense DCLRE1C variant and V-gene and J-gene trimming of TCR beta chains was found in a later genetic analysis and replicated in an independent cohort. In a later analysis, several top co-occurrence clusters were reported to appear linked to parvovirus B19, influenza, CMV and Epstein-Barr virus. HLA typing was unavailable for some donors at each locus, so association tests used only the typed subset. Sequencing depth was assumed to be roughly uniform across donors in the presence/absence analyses, though that assumption may not hold. In a later analysis, TCR association rates were found to vary across HLA loci, with the most associated TCRs seen for DRB1 alleles and the fewest for HLA-C alleles. A later genetic analysis reported fewer N-insertions in productive TCRs among donors in an Asian-associated ancestry cluster than the roughly 700-donor mean. Linkage disequilibrium might explain the correlated functional status among segregating V segments, but an unknown experimental factor could not be ruled out. A later analysis found that most CMV-associated TCR beta chains appeared HLA-restricted, with HLA associations seemingly driven largely by CMV exposure. Most TCR sequences were seen in very few donors, while some public TCRs were found in many individuals. A later analysis found that HLA-associated TCR beta chains were more clonally expanded and had lower generation probabilities than equally common non-associated chains. In vitro tests confirmed that a few of the cytomegalovirus-associated TCR beta chains recognize cytomegalovirus antigens. CMV serostatus was the only immune exposure information available for the cohort.

Details on this clone: Its antigen is not yet known. The input lacks base qualities; no much larger clone sits a single base away.

Receptors were amplified or captured by the immunoSEQ multiplex PCR assay. For the multiplex PCR, a mixture combining 60 forward primers for TCR Vbeta segments and 13 reverse primers for TCR Jbeta segments was used. Amplification of the CDR3 region of rearranged TCR beta genes was performed with a multiplex PCR assay on genomic DNA. The amplified TCR beta libraries were sequenced on the Illumina HiSeq System as 87-base-pair reads. The published analysis was carried out like this. In a later analysis, tens of millions of unique TCR beta chains were counted across the 500 to 850 repertoires, and approximately 11 million of these chains were shared by at least two donors. Raw reads were error-corrected and collapsed into unique sequences with a nearest-neighbor algorithm that merged closely related sequences to remove PCR and sequencing errors. CDR3 sequences were aligned to IMGT reference sequences to assign V, D and J gene segments. Each retained sequence needed at least a six-nucleotide match to both a V gene segment and a J gene segment. A rearrangement counted as productive if the CDR3 had no stop codons and remained in frame with V and J, and every other rearrangement counted as non-productive. CDR3 was defined according to IMGT convention as the region running from the second conserved V-encoded cysteine to the conserved J-encoded phenylalanine. The earlier analysis of approximately 590 of the donors excluded any sequence lacking an unambiguous match to a single V gene segment. An earlier analysis of 587 of the donors classified V segments as functional when productive rearrangements were above 56.7% and as segregating when the standard deviation between donors was above 5%. A statistical classification framework was built to diagnose cytomegalovirus status from the catalog of TCR beta chain sequences. In a later analysis, TCR nucleotide sequences were compared against IMGT/GENE-DB human TR gene sequences so that V and J genes could be assigned. In a later analysis, CDR3 sequences and most-parsimonious VDJ recombination scenarios were assigned using the TCRdist pipeline. In a later analysis, each TCR beta chain was defined by its CDR3 amino acid sequence together with its V-gene family, and reads lacking a unique V-gene family were excluded. In a later analysis, several hundred highly shared, low-generation-probability nucleotide sequences were removed to address suspected cross-contamination and a sequencing artifact. A later analysis calculated a clonal expansion index for each public chain from normalized within-repertoire ranks of inferred template counts. A later analysis computed generation probabilities with a VDJ recombination model fitted to out-of-frame rearrangements, and checked the results against IGoR. In a later analysis, TCR-TCR, TCR-HLA and TCR-CMV co-occurrence was scored with hypergeometric tests, and a repertoire-size bias correction was applied to TCR pairs. In a later analysis, false discovery rates were estimated by permuting HLA or CMV assignments 20 times. A later analysis grouped co-occurring TCRs with DBSCAN, adding TCRdist sequence similarity when clustering within HLA-allele-positive subsets. Repertoires with fewer than 30,000 or more than 120,000 public chains, plus five repertoires with anomalous nucleotide sharing, were excluded from co-occurrence clustering. The table comes from immuneACCESS by way of TCRdb, which keeps in-frame sequences with V and J called. Part of the clones is missing from these tables; in studies checked, under half for an unresolved V gene and the rest for unknown reasons. D and trimming were read from the DNA, whereas the V and J calls and clone size are those reported in that table. The sample table shows some 110,000 clones, and 82% are seen once. About 1.5% of the sample goes to the ten largest clones.

The cohort comprised more than 550 healthy bone marrow donors. At the time of sampling, all cohort members were nominally healthy, though unrecorded immune exposures were likely present. The donor tested CMV seronegative and was one of the 352 seronegative cohort members. Each donor provided a peripheral blood sample, and peripheral blood mononuclear cells were used for TCR beta sequencing. The Qiagen DNeasy Blood Extraction Kit was used to extract genomic DNA from the blood cell samples. This receptor was taken from a man aged 45-65 years in good health and CMV-seronegative. The source material was PBMCs.

The CDR3 region reads CASSRRQGVLSNYGYTF. The DNA sequence is as follows: TGTGCCAGCAGCCGGCGACAGGGGGTGCTTTCTAACTATGGCTACACCTTC. This receptor chain uses TRBV11-2 and TRBJ1-2; 9 junctional bases match TRBD1. At the junction V is shortened by 5 bases and J by 0 bases; bases outside the gene matches: 10. The CDR3 contains 17 residues, cysteine and phenylalanine counted. Only CDR3 DNA is held: 51 bases, read in frame from base 1. CDR1 and CDR2 were assigned from the germline V gene as SGHAT and FQNNGV. Reference TRBV11-2 and TRBJ1-2 genes cover what lies past the CDR3, so the full variable domain is EAGVAQSPRYKIIEKRQSVAFWCNPISGHATLYWYQQILGQGPKLLIQFQNNGVVDDSQLPKDRFSAERLKGVDSTLKIQPAKLEDSAVYLCASSRRQGVLSNYGYTFGSGTRLTVV.